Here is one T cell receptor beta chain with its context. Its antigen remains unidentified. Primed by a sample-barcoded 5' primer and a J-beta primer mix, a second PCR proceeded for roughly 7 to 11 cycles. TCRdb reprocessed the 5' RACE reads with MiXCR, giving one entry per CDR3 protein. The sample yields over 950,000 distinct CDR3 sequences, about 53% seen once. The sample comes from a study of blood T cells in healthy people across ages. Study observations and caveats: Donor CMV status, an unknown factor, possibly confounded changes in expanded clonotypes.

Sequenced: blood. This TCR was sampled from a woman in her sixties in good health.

In DNA, the CDR3 is TGCAGTGCTACTAGCCCTGGGACAGGGGCAGATACGCAGTATTTT. It specifies CSATSPGTGADTQYF. The chain links TRBV20-1 to TRBJ2-3; 10 nucleotides line up with TRBD1. Germline CDR1 DFQATT, CDR2 SNEGSKA (reference sequence). V lost 4 bases and J lost 4; bases outside the gene matches: 8. This CDR3 comprises 15 residues.